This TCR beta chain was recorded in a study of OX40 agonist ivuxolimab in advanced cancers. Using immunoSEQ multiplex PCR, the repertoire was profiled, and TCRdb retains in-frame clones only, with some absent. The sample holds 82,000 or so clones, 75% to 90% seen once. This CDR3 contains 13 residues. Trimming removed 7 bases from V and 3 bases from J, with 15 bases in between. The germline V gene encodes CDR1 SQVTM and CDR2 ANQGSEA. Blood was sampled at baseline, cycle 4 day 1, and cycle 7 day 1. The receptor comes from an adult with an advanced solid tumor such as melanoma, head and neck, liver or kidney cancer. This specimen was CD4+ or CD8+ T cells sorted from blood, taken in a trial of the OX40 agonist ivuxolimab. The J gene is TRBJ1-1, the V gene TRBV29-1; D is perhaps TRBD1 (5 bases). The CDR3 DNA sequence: TGCAGCGCTGGGACGGCGAGAGACACTGAAGCTTTCTTT. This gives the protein CSAGTARDTEAFF.